This T cell receptor beta chain was retrieved from a study of CD8 T cells in Susac syndrome. J lost 5 bases, V lost 5 bases, and 3 bases had no gene match. The CDR3 totals 13 residues. Germline V CDR1 and CDR2: SEHNR, FQNEAQ (reference sequence). About 0.45 to 1 ug RNA was reverse transcribed with random hexamers. An immunoSEQ multiplex PCR generated amplified TCR beta CDR3 products spanning 54 Vbeta and 13 Jbeta. TCRdb fed the immunoSEQ multiplex PCR reads into MiXCR, producing one record per CDR3 protein. The profile covers tens of thousands of distinct CDR3 sequences, with around 94% appearing a single time and 0.26% taken by the ten largest. TCR beta from blood CD8+ and CD4+ T cells was sequenced.

The gene calls are TRBV7-9 and TRBJ2-5; 9 bases align to TRBD2. The specimen was CD8+ T cells from PBMCs. This TCR was sampled from a human donor in good health. The CDR3 sequence is CASSGSGGETQYF. The CDR3 region has the DNA TGTGCCAGCAGCGGAAGCGGGGGGGAGACCCAGTACTTC. The full variable domain, completed using reference TRBV7-9 and TRBJ2-5, is DTGVSQNPRHKITKRGQNVTFRCDPISEHNRLYWYRQTLGQGPEFLTYFQNEAQLEKSRLLSDRFSAERPKGSFSTLEIQRTEQGDSAMYLCASSGSGGETQYFGPGTRLLVL.